This T cell receptor beta chain was sequenced during a study of T-cell memory formation after mild COVID-19 (dated by TCRdb to the early 2020s). Regarding the study in general: TCR sequence clusters from the two donors were found to be largely donor specific. Longitudinal TCRalpha and TCRbeta repertoire sequencing tracked T-cell clones expanding and contracting after mild COVID-19 in two donors. The cohort comprised two young, previously healthy adult volunteers, one female and one male. Findings and caveats that apply to the study as a whole: The detection of some responding clones in pre-infection memory suggests that pre-existing cross-reactive memory T cells joined the SARS-CoV-2 response. Contracting CD4+ clones were found mainly in CM and EM memory subsets, while CD8+ clones were enriched in EMRA. The study covered only a couple of mild cases, and larger cohorts including severe cases with pre-infection samples were considered necessary. Clones that contracted from day 15 to 85 showed balanced CD4/CD8 phenotypes, whereas a second wave of clones that expanded from day 15 to 37 leaned towards CD4+. The second-wave clones that peaked on day 37 were not confirmed to be SARS-CoV-2 specific.

According to the germline V gene, CDR1 reads MGHRA and CDR2 reads YSYEKL. The CDR3 starts with the cysteine, ends with the phenylalanine, and has 17 residues. Of all the DNA, just the CDR3 is kept, 51 bases in frame from base 1. From V the trimming removes 5 bases and from J it removes 9 bases, while the gene matches leave 18 bases of the junction unaccounted for. The reads were generated on an Illumina NovaSeq 6000. Using 5'RACE with constant-segment primers, TCRalpha and TCRbeta cDNA libraries were constructed, with sample barcodes and unique molecular identifiers added in the process. RNA was extracted from every sample with Trizol reagent. Library amplification was performed in two PCR steps, and a second sample barcode and Illumina TruSeq adapters were introduced in the second step. Sequencing of libraries was performed on an Illumina NovaSeq with 2 x 150 bp paired-end reads. As for how the authors treated the data: With migec v1.2.7, reads were demultiplexed and then collapsed into UMI-guided consensus sequences. Using mixcr v2.1.11, UMI consensuses were aligned to TRA and TRB V and J templates and then assembled into clonotypes. A clonotype was counted as expanded or contracted only when both edgeR and NoisET called the clonotype significant, with the noise models trained on biological replicates. For edgeR calls, the thresholds were a false discovery rate-adjusted p below 0.01 and a log2 fold-change of 1. PCA with hierarchical clustering of max-normalized trajectories of the 1000 most abundant clonotypes was used as exploratory dynamics analysis. The CD4 or CD8 phenotype of responding clones was assigned using the separately sequenced CD4+ and CD8+ repertoires. In TCRdb, the public reads were trimmed at Q25 with fastp and aligned with MiXCR, with productive beta chains retained. Entries are consolidated by CDR3 protein sequence, retaining the most common genes and DNA. The V and J calls reflect TCRdb's pipeline rather than the authors' work. This sample is represented by about 350,000 distinct CDR3 sequences; about an eighth of them were singletons. The ten largest clonotypes hold 22% of the sample.

A remark on this clonotype: Its recognized antigen is unknown. Base qualities were left out, and no much larger clone turns up one base away.

Ficoll-Paque density gradient centrifugation was used to isolate PBMCs. The rearrangement joined TRBV4-1 to TRBJ2-1; the central 8 bases match TRBD2. The TCR sequence derives from a man between 18 and 29 years old who had mild COVID-19 (a few samples of this study predate the infection). The sample titles of this study are shuffled in the database, so cell type and time point are left out; the donor was told from shared clones. Sequenced input: PBMCs or a T cell subset sorted from them (not recorded which). CDR3 reads: CASSSPFGGGTTGEQFF. In nucleotide form, the sequence is TGCGCCAGCAGCTCCCCTTTCGGGGGGGGTACTACTGGTGAGCAGTTCTTC.